This T cell receptor (beta chain) was profiled in a study of cytomegalovirus exposure and HLA in healthy donors. At the level of the study: For the 300 to 450 genotyped donors, about 79% fell within the Caucasian-associated ancestry cluster. Study findings and constraints: Relative to equally common others, HLA-associated TCR beta chains showed greater clonal expansion in a later analysis. According to reports, the classifier identified cytomegalovirus status with high specificity and sensitivity. Relative to the approximately 670-donor mean, N-insertions were reportedly fewer in an Asian-associated ancestry cluster in a later analysis.

A remark on this clone: Antigen: not known.

Primers for the PCR totalled 60 Vbeta and 13 Jbeta. The assay was immunoSEQ multiplex PCR, and TCRdb's table has in-frame clones only and misses some. This sample has 35,000 to 45,000 clones; about 60% occur once, and the top ten carry around 12%. The CDR3 contains 15 residues. Germline values: CDR1 LNHDA, CDR2 SQIVND (reference sequence). After removal of 5 bases from V and 4 bases from J, the junction contained 7 bases not matched to a gene. The chain uses TRBV19 and TRBJ1-4, with TRBD1 matching 7 bases. The origin of this receptor is a man aged 55 to 69 in good health and CMV-seropositive. Sequenced sample: PBMCs. For the CDR3, the DNA is TGTGCCAGTAGTGTCCGACAGGGCAATAATGAAAAACTGTTTTTT. Translating gives CASSVRQGNNEKLFF.